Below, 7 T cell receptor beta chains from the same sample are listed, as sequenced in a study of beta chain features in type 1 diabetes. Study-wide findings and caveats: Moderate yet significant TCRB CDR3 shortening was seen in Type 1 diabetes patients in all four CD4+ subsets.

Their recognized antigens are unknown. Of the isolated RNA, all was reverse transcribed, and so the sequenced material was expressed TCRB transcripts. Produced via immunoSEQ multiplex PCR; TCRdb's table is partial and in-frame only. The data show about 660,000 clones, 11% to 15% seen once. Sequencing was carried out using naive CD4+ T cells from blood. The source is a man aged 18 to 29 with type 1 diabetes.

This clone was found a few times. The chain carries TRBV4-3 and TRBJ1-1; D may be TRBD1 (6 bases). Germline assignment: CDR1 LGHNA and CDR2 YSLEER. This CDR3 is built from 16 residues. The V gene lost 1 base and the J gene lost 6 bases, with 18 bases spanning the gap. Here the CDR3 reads CASSQGGAGLGAEAFF. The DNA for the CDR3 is TGCGCCAGCAGCCAAGGGGGGGCTGGCCTGGGAGCTGAAGCTTTCTTT.

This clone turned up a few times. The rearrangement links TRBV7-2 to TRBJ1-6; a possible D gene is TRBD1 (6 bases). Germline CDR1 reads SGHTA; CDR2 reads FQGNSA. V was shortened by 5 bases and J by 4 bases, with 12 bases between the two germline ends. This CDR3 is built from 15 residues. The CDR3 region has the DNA TGTGCCAGCAGCCCGGGGGGGCTGTATAATTCACCCCTCCACTTT. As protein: CASSPGGLYNSPLHF.

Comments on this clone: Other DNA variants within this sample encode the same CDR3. The CDR3 sequence: CASSLGVETQYF. DNA of the CDR3: TGTGCCAGCAGTCTTGGGGTGGAGACCCAGTACTTC. V gene TRBV7-2 combines with J gene TRBJ2-5; D uncertain. Germline V CDR1 and CDR2: SGHTA, FQGNSA. The V and J ends lost 6 bases and 5 bases respectively, with 10 bases between them. The CDR3 runs to 12 residues.

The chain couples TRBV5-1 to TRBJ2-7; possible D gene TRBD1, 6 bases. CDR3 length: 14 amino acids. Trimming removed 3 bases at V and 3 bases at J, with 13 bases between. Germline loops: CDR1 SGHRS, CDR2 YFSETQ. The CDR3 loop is CASSSDRPDYEQYF. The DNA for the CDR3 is TGCGCCAGCAGCTCCGACAGGCCTGACTACGAGCAGTACTTC.

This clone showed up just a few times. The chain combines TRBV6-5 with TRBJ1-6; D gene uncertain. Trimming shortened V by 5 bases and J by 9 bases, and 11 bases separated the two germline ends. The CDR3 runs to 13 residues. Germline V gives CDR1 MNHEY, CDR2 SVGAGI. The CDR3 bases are TGTGCCAGCAGTGAAGTGAGGAGTTCACCCCTCCACTTT. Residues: CASSEVRSSPLHF.

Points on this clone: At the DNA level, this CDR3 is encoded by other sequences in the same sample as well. In nucleotides, the CDR3 is TGCGCCAGCAGCTTGGGGGGGACCGAGCAGTACTTC. Encoded protein: CASSLGGTEQYF. The chain joins TRBV5-1 to TRBJ2-7, with D perhaps being TRBD1 or TRBD2 (5 bases each). The CDR3 has 12 amino acids. V gave up 0 bases and J gave up 6 bases, with 7 bases separating them. Germline CDR1 is SGHRS and CDR2 is YFSETQ.

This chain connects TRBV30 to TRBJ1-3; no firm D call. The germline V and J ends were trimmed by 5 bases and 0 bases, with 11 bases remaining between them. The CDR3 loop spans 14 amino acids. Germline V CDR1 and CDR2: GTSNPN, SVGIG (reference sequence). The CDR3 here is CAWEEASSGNTIYF. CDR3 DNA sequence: TGTGCCTGGGAGGAGGCGAGCTCTGGAAACACCATATATTTT.